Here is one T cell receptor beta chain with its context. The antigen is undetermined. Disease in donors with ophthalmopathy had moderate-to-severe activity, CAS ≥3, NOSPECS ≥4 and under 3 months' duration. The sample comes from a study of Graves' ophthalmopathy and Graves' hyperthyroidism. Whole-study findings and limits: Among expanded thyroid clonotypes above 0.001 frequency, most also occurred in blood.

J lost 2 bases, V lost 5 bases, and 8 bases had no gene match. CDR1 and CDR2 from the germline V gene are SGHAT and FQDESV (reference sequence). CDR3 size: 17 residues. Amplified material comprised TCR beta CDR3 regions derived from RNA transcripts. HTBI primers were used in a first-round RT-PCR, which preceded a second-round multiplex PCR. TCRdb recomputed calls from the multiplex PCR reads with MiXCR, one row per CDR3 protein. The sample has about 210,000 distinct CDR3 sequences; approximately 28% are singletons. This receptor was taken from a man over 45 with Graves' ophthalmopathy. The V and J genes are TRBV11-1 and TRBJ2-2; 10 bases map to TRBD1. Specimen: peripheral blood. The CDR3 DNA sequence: TGTGCCAGCAGCCTTACCGGGACAGGGGTAAACACCGGGGAGCTGTTTTTT. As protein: CASSLTGTGVNTGELFF. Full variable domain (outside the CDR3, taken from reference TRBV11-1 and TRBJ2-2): EAEVAQSPRYKITEKSQAVAFWCDPISGHATLYWYRQILGQGPELLVQFQDESVVDDSQLPKDRFSAERLKGVDSTLKIQPAELGDSAMYLCASSLTGTGVNTGELFFGEGSRLTVL.